The 30 T cell receptor beta chains presented below share a single source sample, sequenced in a study of blood T cell repertoires in COVID-19. The method was immunoSEQ multiplex PCR; TCRdb's version includes in-frame clones alone and lacks a portion of them. This sample has under 150,000 clones, with around 83% found just once. Material for sequencing was PBMCs or T cells enriched from blood (not recorded which). The source of these receptors is a man aged 30-40 years who had recovered from COVID-19.

CDR3 nucleotide sequence: TGTGCCAGCAGCTTGGGCCCCTCTACGTATAATTCACCCCTCCACTTT. As protein: CASSLGPSTYNSPLHF. The chain couples TRBV5-4 to TRBJ1-6; D uncertain. V was shortened by 0 bases and J by 4 bases, with 11 bases between the two germline ends. This CDR3 is built from 16 residues. Germline loops: CDR1 SGHNT, CDR2 YYREEE (reference sequence).

V and J are TRBV11-2 and TRBJ1-2; D gene unclear. CDR3 size: 13 residues. Germline V lookup: CDR1 SGHAT, CDR2 FQNNGV. V was shortened by 2 bases and J by 7 bases, with 11 bases between the two germline ends. The CDR3 is CASSLRGFSGYTF. The CDR3, as DNA: TGTGCCAGCAGCTTACGAGGGTTCTCTGGCTACACCTTC.

The CDR3: CASSESIGGHTEAFF. The CDR3 coding sequence is TGTGCCAGCAGTGAATCGATAGGGGGACACACTGAAGCTTTCTTT. The V and J genes are TRBV25-1 and TRBJ1-1; D may be TRBD1 (6 bases). This CDR3 has 15 amino acids. Germline V gene data show CDR1 as MGHDK and CDR2 as SYGVNS. With 1 base removed from V and 3 bases from J, the gap between germline ends came to 12 bases. Supplemented by reference TRBV25-1 and TRBJ1-1, the full variable domain reads EADIYQTPRYLVIGTGKKITLECSQTMGHDKMYWYQQDPGMELHLIHYSYGVNSTEKGDLSSESTVSRIRTEHFPLTLESARPSHTSQYLCASSESIGGHTEAFFGQGTRLTVV.

The gene calls are TRBV7-9 and TRBJ2-7, with 7 bases that match TRBD2. Germline-derived CDR1 and CDR2 are SEHNR and FQNEAQ (reference sequence). This CDR3 has 16 amino acids. J gave up 0 bases and V 0 bases, and 5 bases lay outside the gene matches. CDR3 protein: CASSLARPSGSYEQYF. The CDR3 DNA follows: TGTGCCAGCAGCTTAGCGAGGCCTAGCGGCTCCTACGAGCAGTACTTC. Full variable domain (missing parts from reference TRBV7-9 and TRBJ2-7): DTGVSQNPRHKITKRGQNVTFRCDPISEHNRLYWYRQTLGQGPEFLTYFQNEAQLEKSRLLSDRFSAERPKGSFSTLEIQRTEQGDSAMYLCASSLARPSGSYEQYFGPGTRLTVT.

The chain has TRBV6-2 or TRBV6-3 and TRBJ1-5; 10 bases are a match to TRBD1. V gave up 5 bases and J gave up 0 bases; unmatched junction bases: 7. This CDR3 has 17 amino acids. Germline CDR1 is MNHEY and CDR2 is SVGEGT. The CDR3 sequence: CASSVRQGAYSNQPQHF. CDR3 sequence (DNA): TGTGCCAGCAGTGTTAGACAGGGGGCTTATAGCAATCAGCCCCAGCATTTT.

V is TRBV19 and J is TRBJ1-1; no firm D call. CDR3 length: 13 residues. Germline CDR1 LNHDA, CDR2 SQIVND (reference sequence). V was cut by 0 bases and J by 1 base, with 3 bases left in between. CDR3 coding DNA: TGTGCCAGTAGTATAGAACAGAACACTGAAGCTTTCTTT. Translated: CASSIEQNTEAFF.

The genes are TRBV7-2 and TRBJ2-5; 11 bases are a match to TRBD2. The CDR3 length is 19 residues. The ends lost 3 bases at V and 4 bases at J; junction bases unmatched: 16. CDR1 and CDR2 (germline): SGHTA, FQGNSA. The CDR3 spells CASSFKFWRLAGTPETQYF. DNA for the CDR3: TGTGCCAGCAGCTTTAAATTCTGGAGACTAGCGGGGACGCCAGAGACCCAGTACTTC.

The chain has TRBV5-4 and TRBJ1-2, with D possibly TRBD1 on 6 matching bases. CDR1 and CDR2 (germline): SGHNT, YYREEE (reference sequence). CDR3 length equals 12 residues. Between the trimmed V and J ends, which lost 6 bases and 6 bases, there was a span of 12 bases. The DNA for the CDR3 is TGTGCCAGCACACCCGGGGGGCATGGCTACACCTTC. It yields the protein CASTPGGHGYTF.

V usage is TRBV27 and J usage is TRBJ2-7; no definite D call. The germline CDR1 and CDR2 sequences are MNHEY and SMNVEV (reference sequence). This CDR3 is built from 13 residues. Trimming shortened V by 2 bases and J by 1 base, and 6 bases separated the two germline ends. The CDR3 sequence is CASSLDNSYEQYF. In DNA, the CDR3 is TGTGCCAGCAGTTTAGACAATTCCTACGAGCAGTACTTC.

This chain connects TRBV28 to TRBJ2-7, with 8 bases that match TRBD1. The CDR3 totals 13 residues. J lost 3 bases, V lost 7 bases, and 5 bases had no gene match. Per the germline V gene, CDR1 is MDHEN and CDR2 is SYDVKM. CDR3 DNA sequence: TGTGCCAGCACAACAGGGGGGTTCTACGAGCAGTACTTC. Residues: CASTTGGFYEQYF.

The J gene is TRBJ2-6, the V gene TRBV27; D assignment may be TRBD1 or TRBD2 (6 bases each). Germline V gene lookup returns CDR1 MNHEY and CDR2 SMNVEV (reference sequence). V was clipped by 10 bases and J by 0 bases, with 19 bases between them. CDR3 length: 17 amino acids. CDR3 nucleotides: TGTGCCACCAGACTAGAACAGGGAAACTCTGGGGCCAACGTCCTGACTTTC. Residues: CATRLEQGNSGANVLTF.

This clone was seen only a few times. The gene calls are TRBV29-1 and TRBJ2-1; no definite D call. Trimming stripped 5 bases from V and 1 base from J, with 6 bases between. CDR3 length: 12 amino acids. Looked up from germline, CDR1 is SQVTM and CDR2 is ANQGSEA. CDR3 region: CSVKSSYNEQFF. The DNA of the CDR3 is TGCAGCGTTAAGAGTTCCTACAATGAGCAGTTCTTC.

This clone showed up just a few times. This sequence joins TRBV29-1 and TRBJ2-1; 12 positions match TRBD2. Losses at the gene ends were 7 bases for V and 0 bases for J; bases not matched to a gene: 7. Looked up from germline, CDR1 is SQVTM and CDR2 is ANQGSEA. CDR3 size: 16 residues. The DNA for the CDR3 is TGCAGCGCCACGACTAGCGGGAGTGTCTCCTACAATGAGCAGTTCTTC. This translates into CSATTSGSVSYNEQFF.

This clone was found a few times. The chain links TRBV4-1 to TRBJ2-1, with D tentatively TRBD1 (5 bases). The CDR3 spans 17 residues. The V gene's germline CDR1 is MGHRA and CDR2 YSYEKL. V lost 1 base, J lost 5 bases, and 18 bases lay in between. CDR3 nucleotides: TGCGCCAGCAGCCAAGTATTCCAGCAGGGCTTGCACAATGAGCAGTTCTTC. Its translation is CASSQVFQQGLHNEQFF.

The chain carries TRBV12-3 or TRBV12-4 and TRBJ2-5; D possibly corresponds to TRBD1 (5 bases). V shed 3 bases and J shed 5 bases, with 10 bases lying between them. The length of the CDR3 is 13 residues. CDR3 loop: CASSFIQGETQYF. The CDR3 region has the DNA TGTGCCAGCAGTTTTATCCAGGGCGAGACCCAGTACTTC.

The chain combines TRBV2 with TRBJ1-5; perhaps TRBD1 as D (6 bases). The CDR3 consists of 13 residues. The germline V and J ends were trimmed by 5 bases and 3 bases, with 8 bases remaining between them. Per germline, CDR1 SNHLY and CDR2 FYNNEI. CDR3 sequence: CASSRQANQPQHF. The CDR3 DNA is TGTGCCAGCAGTAGACAGGCCAATCAGCCCCAGCATTTT.

V gene TRBV29-1 combines with J gene TRBJ2-3; the D is unclear. The germline CDR1 and CDR2 sequences are SQVTM and ANQGSEA. The length of the CDR3 is 12 residues. V lost 1 base and J lost 5, with 7 bases in between. The CDR3, as DNA: TGCAGCGTTGAAGTAGCTGGAGATACGCAGTATTTT. Its protein is CSVEVAGDTQYF.

This clone was found once. The V call is TRBV5-6, the J call TRBJ2-3; D possibly corresponds to TRBD2 (6 bases). CDR1 SGHDT and CDR2 YYEEEE come from the germline V gene. V gave up 2 bases and J gave up 4 bases, with 14 bases separating them. There are 15 residues in the CDR3. The CDR3 sequence: CASSLAGQGPDTQYF. CDR3 DNA sequence: TGTGCCAGCAGCTTAGCGGGCCAGGGCCCAGATACGCAGTATTTT.

The J gene is TRBJ2-3, the V gene TRBV11-2; 8 bases match TRBD2. The CDR3 length is 18 residues. The junction had 16 bases not matched to a gene; V was cut back by 4 bases and J by 4 bases. Germline lookup yields CDR1 SGHAT and CDR2 FQNNGV. Written as DNA, the CDR3 is TGTGCCAGCAGCTCACTCCCCCCAGGACTAGCCAACGCAGATACGCAGTATTTT. It codes for CASSSLPPGLANADTQYF.

J is TRBJ1-3 and V is TRBV7-9, with D perhaps TRBD1 (5 bases). The germline V and J ends were trimmed by 2 bases and 0 bases, with 8 bases remaining between them. Germline lookup yields CDR1 SEHNR and CDR2 FQNEAQ (reference sequence). The CDR3 extends over 15 amino acids. The CDR3 DNA is TGTGCCAGCAGCTTAATGACAGACTCTGGAAACACCATATATTTT. Translated: CASSLMTDSGNTIYF.

This clone occurred once. The J gene is TRBJ2-4, the V gene TRBV4-1; D ambiguous. The CDR3 covers 14 residues. Germline V CDR1 and CDR2: MGHRA, YSYEKL. Trimming pared 1 base from V and 15 bases from J, leaving 19 bases between. CDR3 in amino acids: CASSQVGPNGSRYF. In nucleotides, the CDR3 is TGCGCCAGCAGCCAAGTGGGCCCTAACGGCTCGAGGTACTTC.

This clone came up a few times. The chain couples TRBV7-6 to TRBJ1-3; no definite D call. The CDR3 covers 13 residues. The germline CDR1 and CDR2 sequences are SGHVS and FNYEAQ. V was shortened by 5 bases and J by 4 bases, with 9 bases between the two germline ends. CDR3 sequence: CASSPQSGNTIYF. The CDR3 DNA follows: TGTGCCAGCAGCCCACAGTCCGGAAACACCATATATTTT.

This chain joins TRBV3-1 (or the pseudogene TRBV3-2) and TRBJ1-2; 7 nucleotides line up with TRBD1. Per germline, CDR1 LGHDT and CDR2 YNNKEL (reference sequence). The CDR3 spans 14 residues. After removal of 3 bases from V and 6 bases from J, the junction contained 7 bases not matched to a gene. CDR3 in DNA: TGTGCCAGCAGCCACCCGGACAGGAGTGATGGCTACACCTTC. It translates to CASSHPDRSDGYTF.

The chain joins TRBV6-4 to TRBJ1-5; 8 bases are shared with TRBD1. The CDR3 sequence is 18 residues long. The junction had 15 bases not matched to a gene; V was cut back by 4 bases and J by 4 bases. The germline gives CDR1 MRHNA, CDR2 SNTAGT. The CDR3 sequence: CASSAPFATGAGNQPQHF. The CDR3 DNA reads as TGTGCCAGCAGTGCCCCCTTTGCGACAGGGGCCGGGAATCAGCCCCAGCATTTT.

The chain couples TRBV10-2 to TRBJ1-6; the match to TRBD1 covers 7 bases. This CDR3 comprises 17 residues. J gave up 0 bases and V 0 bases, and 2 bases lay outside the gene matches. Germline CDR1 is WSHSY and CDR2 is SAAADI. The CDR3 DNA is TGCGCCAGCAGTGAGTCAGGGGGCAACTCCTATAATTCACCCCTCCACTTT. It encodes CASSESGGNSYNSPLHF.

The chain carries TRBV10-3 and TRBJ1-5; 8 nucleotides match TRBD1. CDR3 length: 15 amino acids. Germline CDR1 is ENHRY and CDR2 is SYGVKD. V lost 8 bases, J lost 5 bases, and 11 bases stayed unmatched. CDR3 residues: CAIGGGQGGDQPQHF. CDR3 coding DNA: TGTGCCATCGGGGGAGGACAGGGTGGCGATCAGCCCCAGCATTTT.

V usage is TRBV12-5 and J usage is TRBJ1-6; D possibly corresponds to TRBD1 (6 bases). This CDR3 comprises 14 residues. Germline CDR1 and CDR2: LGHNT and FRNRAP. Trimming took 1 base from V and 8 from J, leaving 9 bases between them. The CDR3 DNA is TGTGCTAGTGGTTTGGAAGACAGGTATTCACCCCTCCACTTT. Its translation is CASGLEDRYSPLHF.

The chain couples TRBV14 to TRBJ2-2, with a weak D call TRBD2 (6 bases). The ends were cut back, 1 base at V and 3 bases at J, with 6 bases in the middle. The germline CDR1 and CDR2 sequences are SGHDN and FVKESK. The CDR3 runs to 14 residues. CDR3 in amino acids: CASSQGGDTGELFF. CDR3 bases: TGTGCCAGCAGCCAAGGGGGGGACACCGGGGAGCTGTTTTTT. Supplemented by reference TRBV14 and TRBJ2-2, the full variable domain reads EAGVTQFPSHSVIEKGQTVTLRCDPISGHDNLYWYRRVMGKEIKFLLHFVKESKQDESGMPNNRFLAERTGGTYSTLKVQPAELEDSGVYFCASSQGGDTGELFFGEGSRLTVL.

The chain employs TRBV19 and TRBJ2-1, with a weak D call TRBD2 (5 bases). CDR1 is LNHDA and CDR2 is SQIVND in the germline V gene (reference sequence). Deletions cut 5 bases from V and 10 bases from J, with 15 bases between. The CDR3 is 13 residues long. The CDR3 sequence is CASSATSTREQFF. The CDR3 DNA reads TGTGCCAGTAGTGCAACTTCCACTAGGGAGCAGTTCTTC.

V and J are TRBV5-4 and TRBJ1-1, with D maybe TRBD1 (5 bases). There are 13 residues in the CDR3. Germline values: CDR1 SGHNT, CDR2 YYREEE (reference sequence). The V gene lost 3 bases and the J gene lost 6 bases, with 12 bases spanning the gap. This CDR3 reads CASSYGGNSEAFF. The DNA for the CDR3 is TGTGCCAGCAGCTACGGGGGTAACTCTGAAGCTTTCTTT.